This TCR beta chain derives from a study of CD8+ T cells in alopecia areata. CDR1 is SGHAT and CDR2 is FQNNGV in the germline V gene. This CDR3 is built from 12 residues. Between the trimmed V and J ends, which lost 1 base and 6 bases, there was a span of 4 bases. Study results and limitations: Sequencing of scalp samples also includes resident alphabeta T cells from normal skin.

The sequencing template was cDNA reverse transcribed from extracted RNA. Profiled with immunoSEQ multiplex PCR; TCRdb holds only in-frame clones, not every one. The sample yields about 150,000 clones, about 51% seen once. Worth noting for this clone: The antigen remains unidentified.

The receptor was derived from a human donor with alopecia areata. V usage is TRBV11-2 and J usage is TRBJ2-1; D remains ambiguous. Sequenced here: CD8+ T cells sorted from blood, sampled at week 0. The CDR3 region has the DNA TGTGCCAGCAGCTTAGGCAGCAATGAGCAGTTCTTC. It encodes CASSLGSNEQFF.